The TCR beta chain described here comes from a study of CXCR3-negative and CXCR3-positive naive CD8 T cells (dated by TCRdb to 2018 to 2020). As for the study more broadly: In total, 130 million to 150 million TRB reads were obtained, corresponding to roughly 1.5 +/- 0.3 million reads per library. Data from about 12 donors, pooled across two independent experiments, went into the diversity and physicochemical repertoire analyses. The TRBV-TRBJ cluster analysis covered naive subsets from about 5 donors and memory cells from 3 donors. Study-level results and caveats: Comparably high repertoire diversity was found in both naive subsets, whereas much lower repertoire diversity was found in memory CD8+ T cells. Compared with CXCR3-negative naive cells, CXCR3-positive naive cells had TRB CDR3s with higher hydrophobicity (lower Kidera factor 4), lower energy, and higher strength and volume indices. Freshly isolated PBMCs were used for most assays because CXCR3 expression went down partially after cryopreservation. Within the same donor, TRBV-TRBJ usage looked similar between naive CXCR3-negative and CXCR3-positive cells, but memory cells had distinct patterns. Because surface CD5, which is linked to self-reactivity in mice, was comparable between the naive subsets, TCR interaction strength was also inferred from TRB CDR3 physicochemical properties.

The sequencing machine was a NextSeq 550. The Human TCR Profiling Kit (MiLaboratory) was used to make UMI-labeled 5' RACE TRB cDNA libraries. cDNA synthesis used the entire amount of extracted RNA, and PCR amplification then used the entire amount of cDNA produced. Libraries were prepared in parallel with an identical number of PCR cycles. The authors' pipeline ran thus. With a requirement of at least two reads per UMI, MIGEC and MiXCR extracted about 50,000 +/- 10,000 unique UMI-labeled TRB cDNA molecules per library. On average, each library contained approximately 40,000 +/- 10,000 functional in-frame TRB CDR3 nucleotide clonotypes without stop codons. After downsampling to 5000 UMI-labeled TRB molecules per sample, diversity metrics such as normalized Shannon-Wiener and Chao1 were calculated in VDJtools. VDJtools was used to calculate clonotype-size-weighted physicochemical properties of the central five CDR3 residues, namely interaction energy, strength, volume and Kidera factor 4. TCRdb reprocessed the reads, so every CDR3 protein sequence counts as one entry and DNA is not shown. TCRdb, not the original authors, processed these V and J calls. The table for this sample records 50,000 to 65,000 distinct CDR3 sequences. The top ten hold around 4% of the sample.

For every CD8+ T cell subset, over 250,000 cells were flow-sorted straight into RLT lysis buffer, and each subset was sorted in triplicate. To keep memory contaminants out, a stringent definition of naive CD8+ T cells was applied: CD45RO-CCR7+CD27+CD95-. Standard density gradient centrifugation was used to isolate peripheral blood mononuclear cells from buffy coats. Naive CXCR3-negative and CXCR3-positive CD8+ T cells were flow-sorted using a FACSAria III. An RNeasy Mini Kit was used to extract total RNA from the sorted cells. Details on this clonotype: Its antigen has not been determined.

The source is a human donor in good health. Some clones in this sample may be carry-over from other donors' samples. Sequenced material: naive CXCR3- CD8+ T cells from blood. The cell subset or site label for this specimen denotes: CD45RO-CCR7+CD27+CD95- naive CD8+ T cells lacking CXCR3 (TNR3-).

CDR3 reads: CASSSPQANGYTF. The rearranged segments are TRBV7-8 and TRBJ1-2; there is no DNA to check the TCRdb D call of TRBD1. The CDR3 covers 13 residues, taking in both the cysteine and the phenylalanine. Only the protein sequence is given. CDR1 and CDR2 are drawn from the germline V gene: SGHVS, FQNEAQ.